The sequence of this TCR beta chain was determined in a study of blood T cell repertoires in COVID-19. Background on the study: The samples span acute and convalescent COVID-19 from the United States, Italy and Spain. Nucleic acid was either cDNA or gDNA, and it came from T cells, B-cell-depleted T cells, or PBMCs.

This CDR3 is built from 14 residues. V was clipped by 5 bases and J by 7 bases; unmatched bases: 13. Germline V CDR1 and CDR2: GTSNPN, SVGIG (reference sequence). Clones were sequenced by immunoSEQ multiplex PCR, and TCRdb holds only the in-frame ones, with some missing. The sample records approximately 310,000 clones, 87% being singletons. The chain combines TRBV30 with TRBJ2-7, with 8 bases fitting TRBD2. The receptor was derived from a woman aged 50 to 65 who had recovered from COVID-19. The sequenced material came from peripheral blood. The CDR3 is CAWVGGSGTGEQYF. CDR3 DNA: TGTGCCTGGGTGGGAGGTAGCGGGACGGGGGAGCAGTACTTC.